The clone carrying this T cell receptor beta chain occurred a few times. The data originate from a study of shared clonotypes between healthy human individuals. Across the study: Per-donor plates numbered three CD4 naive, three CD4 memory, two CD8 naive and one CD8 memory.

The authors' processing: Filtering of immunoSEQ junctional sequences could not match full-length read filtering. The table came from immunoSEQ multiplex PCR; TCRdb's copy has only in-frame clones and leaves some out. The V and J calls and clone size are taken from that table; D and trimming were inferred from the DNA. The sample carries approximately 640,000 clones, about nine tenths recorded once. The V and J ends lost 7 bases and 2 bases respectively, with 20 bases between them. The CDR3 contains 16 residues. Germline V gene lookup returns CDR1 SGHAT and CDR2 FQNNGV. The sequenced sample was memory CD8+ T cells from PBMCs. Subset described: CD45RO+ cells pooled with CCR7-negative TemRA cells. The sequence was collected from a young man in good health. Some clones in this sample may be carry-over from other donors' samples. The rearrangement joins TRBV11-2 to TRBJ1-1, with a weak D call TRBD1 (6 bases). The CDR3 DNA reads TGTGCCAGCACCCCTCCTAGAACAGGGCTAAACACTGAAGCTTTCTTT. It is translated as CASTPPRTGLNTEAFF.